A selection of T cell receptor beta chains follows, all from one sample in a study of cytomegalovirus exposure and HLA in healthy donors. Here immunoSEQ multiplex PCR was the method, and the copy in TCRdb shows in-frame clones only, minus some. The sample lists more than 100,000 clones, 75% to 90% occurring once. The material sequenced was PBMCs. These receptor sequences come from a man in his fifties in good health and CMV-seronegative. The CDR3 runs from the conserved cysteine through the conserved F or W. Each record gives: clone size, J gene, D gene, V gene, CDR3 protein, CDR3 DNA. The D gene is left open where the match is weak. Expanded clones are given a class, and other clones once, few, many or no size at all.

-	TRBJ2-7	-	TRBV7-2	CASSSEGGRNYEQYF	TGTGCCAGCAGCTCGGAGGGGGGGCGAAACTACGAGCAGTACTTC
-	TRBJ2-3	-	TRBV6-5	CASTLTKTSTDTQYF	TGTGCCAGCACCCTGACTAAGACTAGCACAGATACGCAGTATTTT
-	TRBJ1-1	TRBD1	TRBV2	CASSERRDRGRAFF	TGTGCCAGCAGTGAACGTAGGGACAGGGGCAGGGCTTTCTTT
few	TRBJ2-7	-	TRBV19	CASSISSQSYEQYF	TGTGCCAGTAGTATATCCTCCCAGTCCTACGAGCAGTACTTC
-	TRBJ2-7	TRBD2	TRBV29-1	CSVITSGRSYEQYF	TGCAGCGTTATTACTAGCGGGAGGTCCTACGAGCAGTACTTC
few	TRBJ2-1	-	TRBV18	CASSPPVKSSYNEQFF	TGTGCCAGCTCACCACCCGTGAAGAGCTCCTACAATGAGCAGTTCTTC
-	TRBJ1-4	TRBD1	TRBV14	CASSQLDRGGEKLFF	TGTGCCAGCAGCCAACTAGACAGGGGAGGTGAAAAACTGTTTTTT
-	TRBJ2-7	-	TRBV25-1	CASSEYEGQYF	TGTGCCAGCAGTGAATACGAGGGGCAGTACTTC
-	TRBJ2-7	-	TRBV27	CASSLSWTDYEQYF	TGTGCCAGCAGTTTAAGTTGGACAGACTACGAGCAGTACTTC
-	TRBJ1-1	-	TRBV4-1	CASSKQEMNTEAFF	TGCGCCAGCAGCAAACAGGAGATGAACACTGAAGCTTTCTTT
-	TRBJ2-7	-	TRBV15	CATSFGDYEQYF	TGTGCCACCAGCTTCGGAGACTACGAGCAGTACTTC
-	TRBJ1-1	-	TRBV19	CASSIRGAEAFF	TGTGCCAGTAGTATCAGGGGAGCTGAAGCTTTCTTT
-	TRBJ2-7	TRBD2	TRBV5-1	CASSITSGPVGEQYF	TGCGCCAGCAGCATTACTAGCGGCCCCGTGGGCGAGCAGTACTTC
few	TRBJ2-5	-	TRBV5-6	CASSLRAGIAETQYF	TGTGCCAGCAGCTTGAGGGCAGGGATCGCAGAGACCCAGTACTTC
-	TRBJ2-5	-	TRBV29-1	CSALGGRQETQYF	TGCAGCGCCCTCGGGGGACGCCAAGAGACCCAGTACTTC
few	TRBJ2-7	TRBD2	TRBV4-1	CASSQVTSGGRGDEQYF	TGCGCCAGCAGCCAAGTGACTAGCGGGGGCCGGGGGGACGAGCAGTACTTC
few	TRBJ2-3	TRBD2	TRBV29-1	CSVALAGGRGTDTQYF	TGCAGCGTTGCACTAGCGGGAGGGAGGGGCACAGATACGCAGTATTTT
-	TRBJ1-1	-	TRBV9	CASSVGGVNTEAFF	TGTGCCAGCAGCGTAGGCGGCGTGAACACTGAAGCTTTCTTT
-	TRBJ2-1	TRBD2	TRBV28	CASSLGRGGEQFF	TGTGCCAGCAGTTTAGGGCGGGGGGGTGAGCAGTTCTTC
-	TRBJ1-1	-	TRBV7-9	CSSSFLNTEAFF	TGTTCCAGCAGCTTTTTAAACACTGAAGCTTTCTTT
-	TRBJ1-5	-	TRBV28	CASSSTGIRQPQHF	TGTGCCAGCAGTTCAACGGGAATCCGACAGCCCCAGCATTTT
-	TRBJ2-5	-	TRBV27	CASSAPPGGETQYF	TGTGCCAGCAGTGCCCCGCCCGGGGGTGAGACCCAGTACTTC
-	TRBJ1-2	-	TRBV7-9	CASSFLRPVSEGYTF	TGTGCCAGCAGCTTTTTAAGACCAGTTTCGGAGGGCTACACCTTC
-	TRBJ2-5	TRBD2	TRBV28	CASSLLTSGAGETQYF	TGTGCCAGCAGTTTATTAACTAGCGGGGCGGGGGAGACCCAGTACTTC
-	TRBJ2-1	TRBD2	TRBV28	CASGIIAGGDNEQFF	TGTGCCAGCGGGATTATAGCGGGGGGTGACAATGAGCAGTTCTTC
few	TRBJ1-1	-	TRBV4-1	CASSQGTSWPNTEAFF	TGCGCCAGCAGCCAAGGGACAAGCTGGCCGAACACTGAAGCTTTCTTT
-	TRBJ2-5	TRBD2	TRBV28	CASSLSGIRETQYF	TGTGCCAGCAGTTTAAGCGGGATACGGGAGACCCAGTACTTC
once	TRBJ2-3	-	TRBV10-3	CALSEPGLPEADTQYF	TGTGCCCTCAGTGAGCCCGGACTACCTGAGGCAGATACGCAGTATTTT
-	TRBJ2-7	TRBD2	TRBV28	CASRPPGLAYEQYF	TGTGCCAGCAGGCCACCCGGACTAGCCTACGAGCAGTACTTC
-	TRBJ2-1	-	TRBV5-1	CASGQGGNEQFF	TGCGCCAGTGGACAGGGAGGGAATGAGCAGTTCTTC
-	TRBJ2-7	-	TRBV7-9	CASSSQTGPYEQYF	TGTGCCAGCAGCTCCCAGACAGGCCCCTACGAGCAGTACTTC
once	TRBJ2-1	TRBD1	TRBV7-9	CASSYPGQPNNEQFF	TGTGCCAGCAGCTACCCGGGACAGCCCAACAATGAGCAGTTCTTC
-	TRBJ2-7	-	TRBV7-2	CASSPSTTGEQYF	TGTGCCAGCAGCCCTTCGACGACGGGAGAGCAGTACTTC
-	TRBJ2-1	TRBD2	TRBV14	CASSSYKPGLAGGPVNEQFF	TGTGCCAGCAGCAGTTATAAACCGGGACTAGCGGGAGGGCCGGTGAATGAGCAGTTCTTC
-	TRBJ2-5	TRBD1	TRBV29-1	CSALQGAWVKTQYF	TGCAGCGCCCTCCAGGGGGCCTGGGTGAAGACCCAGTACTTC
-	TRBJ2-2	-	TRBV29-1	CSVEGGEFTGELFF	TGCAGCGTTGAAGGGGGGGAATTCACCGGGGAGCTGTTTTTT
-	TRBJ1-5	-	TRBV6-5	CASGILGRVDQPQHF	TGTGCCAGCGGTATCCTCGGCAGGGTCGATCAGCCCCAGCATTTT
-	TRBJ2-3	-	TRBV25-1	CASGGTRGTDTQYF	TGTGCCAGCGGGGGAACTAGGGGGACAGATACGCAGTATTTT
-	TRBJ2-3	-	TRBV19	CASSMGLAKDTQYF	TGTGCCAGTAGTATGGGCCTAGCAAAAGATACGCAGTATTTT
-	TRBJ2-3	-	TRBV10-3	CAITAVGDTDTQYF	TGTGCCATCACGGCGGTAGGGGACACAGATACGCAGTATTTT
-	TRBJ2-7	-	TRBV30	CAWGRGIYEQYF	TGTGCCTGGGGCAGGGGAATCTACGAGCAGTACTTC